The subject of this entry is one TCR beta chain. Its antigen is not yet known. No clone much larger than this one lies a single base away; base qualities are absent. Collaborating institutions collected whole blood in K2EDTA tubes following their own protocols. For TCRbeta analysis, collaborators shipped samples as frozen whole blood, isolated PBMCs, or DNA extracted from either of those sample types. Reading the germline V gene gives CDR1 SGHTA and CDR2 FQGNSA. V is trimmed back by 1 base and J by 0 bases, and the junction contains 8 bases that no gene match accounts for. Spanning cysteine to phenylalanine, the CDR3 consists of 17 amino acids. The kept DNA is CDR3 alone, 51 bases in frame from the first base. The sample belongs to a study of blood T cell repertoires in COVID-19 (dated by TCRdb to about 2020). Context from the whole study: The collaborator samples originated in the United States, Italy and Spain and spanned the acute and convalescent phases of COVID-19. Samples were obtained from the ongoing ImmuneRACE study (first 160 participants) and from roughly 1,300 subjects provided by 6 global collaborators. The material from the prospective study consisted of cDNA or gDNA derived from T cells, B-cell-depleted T cells, or PBMCs. A de-identified subject ID, COVID-19 status, age in years and sex were almost always included in the sample metadata. Where available, HLA class I and class II types were taken from metadata supplied by the sample provider and were not determined by assay-based typing. The repertoires were made available in a free public database intended to serve as a resource for research on the immune response to SARS-CoV-2. Deeply sampled blood TCRbeta repertoires from subjects exposed to, actively infected with, or recovered from COVID-19 were included in the dataset.

TCRbeta CDR3 regions were amplified from genomic DNA by means of the immunoSEQ Assay, a bias-controlled multiplex PCR. As for the original processing: The number of nucleated cells in each sample was estimated by amplification of reference gene primers within the assay. To quantify the absolute abundance of each unique TCRbeta CDR3 rearrangement, sequence reads were collapsed and filtered. Productive Simpson clonality was computed per sample as the square root of Simpson's diversity index over productive rearrangements. TCRdb re-hosts the immuneACCESS table, in-frame sequences only. Its copies lack some clones; in the studies checked, an unresolved V gene accounts for under half of them, and the cause for the rest is not known. V and J calls and clone size are given by that table; D and trimming were obtained from the DNA. The sample table holds some 200,000 clones, of which roughly four fifths were seen once. The top ten constitute roughly 2.3% of the sample.

The full study reports these points: Clinical and demographic metadata were provided uncurated, with the amount varying by source and participant.

Sequencing was carried out using peripheral blood. Rearrangement joined TRBV7-2 to TRBJ1-2; 7 central nucleotides agree with TRBD1. The source is a woman aged 55-70 years with acute or convalescent COVID-19. The CDR3 reads as follows: CASSLGGWDRSNYGYTF. The sequenced DNA: TGTGCCAGCAGCTTAGGAGGGTGGGACAGATCTAACTATGGCTACACCTTC. Supplemented by the reference TRBV7-2 and TRBJ1-2 proteins around the CDR3, the complete variable domain is GAGVSQSPSNKVTEKGKDVELRCDPISGHTALYWYRQSLGQGLEFLIYFQGNSAPDKSGLPSDRFSAERTGGSVSTLTIQRTQQEDSAVYLCASSLGGWDRSNYGYTFGSGTRLTVV.